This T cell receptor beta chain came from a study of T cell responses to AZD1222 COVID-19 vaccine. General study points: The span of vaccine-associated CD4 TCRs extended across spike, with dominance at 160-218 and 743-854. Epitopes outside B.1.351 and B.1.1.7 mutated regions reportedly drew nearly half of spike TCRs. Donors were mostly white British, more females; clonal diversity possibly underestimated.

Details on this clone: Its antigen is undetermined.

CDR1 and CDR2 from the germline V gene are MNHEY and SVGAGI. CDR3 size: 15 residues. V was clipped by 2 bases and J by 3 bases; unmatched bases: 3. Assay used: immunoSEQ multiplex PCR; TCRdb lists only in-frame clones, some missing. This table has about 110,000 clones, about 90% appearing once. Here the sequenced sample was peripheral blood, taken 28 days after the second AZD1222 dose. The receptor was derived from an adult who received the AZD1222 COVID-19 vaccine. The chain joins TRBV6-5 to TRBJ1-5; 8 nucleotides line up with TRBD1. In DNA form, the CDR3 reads TGTGCCAGCAGTTACGGACAGGGCAACAATCAGCCCCAGCATTTT. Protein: CASSYGQGNNQPQHF.